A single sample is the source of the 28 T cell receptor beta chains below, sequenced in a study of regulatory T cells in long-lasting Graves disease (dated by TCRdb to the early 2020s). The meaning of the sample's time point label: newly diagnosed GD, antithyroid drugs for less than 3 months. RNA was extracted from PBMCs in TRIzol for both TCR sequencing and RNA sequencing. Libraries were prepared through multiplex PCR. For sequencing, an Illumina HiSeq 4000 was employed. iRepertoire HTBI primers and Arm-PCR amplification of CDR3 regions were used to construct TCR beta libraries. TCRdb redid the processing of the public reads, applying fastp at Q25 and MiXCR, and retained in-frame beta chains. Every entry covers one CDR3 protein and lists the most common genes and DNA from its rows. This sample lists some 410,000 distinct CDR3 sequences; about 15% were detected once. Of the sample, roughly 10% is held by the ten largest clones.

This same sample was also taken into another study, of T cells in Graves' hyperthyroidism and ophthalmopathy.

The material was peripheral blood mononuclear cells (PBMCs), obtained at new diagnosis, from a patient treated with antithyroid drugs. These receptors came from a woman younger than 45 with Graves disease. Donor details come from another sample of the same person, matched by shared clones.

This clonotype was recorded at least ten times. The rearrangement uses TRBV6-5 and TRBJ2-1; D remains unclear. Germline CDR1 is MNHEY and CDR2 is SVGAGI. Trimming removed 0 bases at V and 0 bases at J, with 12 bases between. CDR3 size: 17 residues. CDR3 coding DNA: TGTGCCAGCAGTTACTCGATCGTAAAAAGCTCCTACAATGAGCAGTTCTTC. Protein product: CASSYSIVKSSYNEQFF.

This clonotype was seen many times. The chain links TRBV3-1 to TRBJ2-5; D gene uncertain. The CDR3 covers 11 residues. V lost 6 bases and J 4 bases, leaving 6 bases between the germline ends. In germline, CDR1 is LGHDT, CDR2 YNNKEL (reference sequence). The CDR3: CASRNVETQYF. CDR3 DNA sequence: TGTGCCAGCAGGAACGTAGAGACCCAGTACTTC.

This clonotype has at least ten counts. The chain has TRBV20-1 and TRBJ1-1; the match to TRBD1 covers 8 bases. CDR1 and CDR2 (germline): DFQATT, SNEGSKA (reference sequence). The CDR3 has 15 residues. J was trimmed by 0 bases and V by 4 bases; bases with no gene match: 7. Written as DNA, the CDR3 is TGCAGTGCTACTCCTCGGACAGGGATGAACACTGAAGCTTTCTTT. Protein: CSATPRTGMNTEAFF.

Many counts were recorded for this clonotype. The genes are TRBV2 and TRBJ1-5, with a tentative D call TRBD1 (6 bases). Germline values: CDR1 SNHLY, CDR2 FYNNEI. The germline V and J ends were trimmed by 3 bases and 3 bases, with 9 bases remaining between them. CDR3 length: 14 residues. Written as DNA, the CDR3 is TGTGCCAGCAGTGACAGGGGTTACAATCAGCCCCAGCATTTT. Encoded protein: CASSDRGYNQPQHF.

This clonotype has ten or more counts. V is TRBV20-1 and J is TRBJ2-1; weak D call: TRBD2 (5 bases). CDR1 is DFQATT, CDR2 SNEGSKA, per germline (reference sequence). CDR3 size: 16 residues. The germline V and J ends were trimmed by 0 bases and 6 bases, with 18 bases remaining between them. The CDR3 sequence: CSARDLLAGPPNEQFF. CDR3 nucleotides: TGCAGTGCTAGAGATCTCTTGGCGGGCCCCCCCAATGAGCAGTTCTTC.

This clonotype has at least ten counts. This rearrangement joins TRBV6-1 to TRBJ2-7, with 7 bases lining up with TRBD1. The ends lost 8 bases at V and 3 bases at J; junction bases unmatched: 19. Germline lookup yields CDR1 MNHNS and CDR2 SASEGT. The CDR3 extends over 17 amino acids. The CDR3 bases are TGTGCCAGCCGCCTCAGATCGGGACAGTTAGCTATCTACGAGCAGTACTTC. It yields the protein CASRLRSGQLAIYEQYF.

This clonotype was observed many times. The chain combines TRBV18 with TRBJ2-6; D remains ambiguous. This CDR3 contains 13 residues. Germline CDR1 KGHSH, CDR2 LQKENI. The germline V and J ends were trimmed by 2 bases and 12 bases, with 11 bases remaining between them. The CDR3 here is CASSPSDTRVLTF. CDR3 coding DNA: TGTGCCAGCTCACCATCCGATACCCGCGTCCTGACTTTC.

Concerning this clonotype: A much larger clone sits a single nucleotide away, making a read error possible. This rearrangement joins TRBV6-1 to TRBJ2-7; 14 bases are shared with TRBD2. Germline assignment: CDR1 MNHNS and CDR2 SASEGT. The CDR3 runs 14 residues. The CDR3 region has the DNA TGTGCCACCAGTGAAGGGACTAGCGGGAGCTCTGAGTACTTC. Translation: CATSEGTSGSSEYF.

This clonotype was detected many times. The CDR3 loop reads CASSLRTEPYGYTF. The CDR3 region has the DNA TGCGCCAGCAGCTTGAGGACAGAGCCTTATGGCTACACCTTC. The genes are TRBV5-1 and TRBJ1-2; D is perhaps TRBD1 (6 bases). The CDR3 loop spans 14 amino acids. V lost 1 base, J lost 5 bases, and 12 bases lay in between. Germline lookup yields CDR1 SGHRS and CDR2 YFSETQ.

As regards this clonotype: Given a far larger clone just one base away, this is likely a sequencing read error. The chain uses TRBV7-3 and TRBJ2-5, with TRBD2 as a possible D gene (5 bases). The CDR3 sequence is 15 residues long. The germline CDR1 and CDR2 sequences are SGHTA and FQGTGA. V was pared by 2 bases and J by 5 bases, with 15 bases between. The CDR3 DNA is TGTGCCAGCAGCTTAGTGGCGGGTTTGGAGGAGACCCAGTACTTC. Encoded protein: CASSLVAGLEETQYF.

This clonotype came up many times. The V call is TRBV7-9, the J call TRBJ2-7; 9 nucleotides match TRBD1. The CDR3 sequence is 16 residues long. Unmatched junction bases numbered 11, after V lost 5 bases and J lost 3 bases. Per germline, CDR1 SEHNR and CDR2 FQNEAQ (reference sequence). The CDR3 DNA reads TGTGCCAGCAGCCAACTGTCGACAGGGGGGGACTACGAGCAGTACTTC. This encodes CASSQLSTGGDYEQYF.

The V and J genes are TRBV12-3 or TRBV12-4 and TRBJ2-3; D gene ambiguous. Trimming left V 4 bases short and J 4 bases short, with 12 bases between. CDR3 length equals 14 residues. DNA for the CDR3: TGTGCCAGCAGTTCAGACTGGGTCGCAGATACGCAGTATTTT. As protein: CASSSDWVADTQYF.

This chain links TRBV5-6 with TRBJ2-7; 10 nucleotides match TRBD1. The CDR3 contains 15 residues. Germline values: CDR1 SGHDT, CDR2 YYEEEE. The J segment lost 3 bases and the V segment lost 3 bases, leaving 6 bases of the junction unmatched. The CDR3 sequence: CASSSRWTGGYEQYF. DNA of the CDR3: TGTGCCAGCAGCTCGCGTTGGACAGGGGGCTACGAGCAGTACTTC.

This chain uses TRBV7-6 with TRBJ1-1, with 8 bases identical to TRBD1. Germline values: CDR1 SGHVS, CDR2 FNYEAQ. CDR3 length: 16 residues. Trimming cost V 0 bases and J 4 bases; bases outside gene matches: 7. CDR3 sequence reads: CASSLATGAGVTEAFF. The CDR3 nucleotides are TGTGCCAGCAGCTTAGCGACAGGGGCCGGGGTCACTGAAGCTTTCTTT.

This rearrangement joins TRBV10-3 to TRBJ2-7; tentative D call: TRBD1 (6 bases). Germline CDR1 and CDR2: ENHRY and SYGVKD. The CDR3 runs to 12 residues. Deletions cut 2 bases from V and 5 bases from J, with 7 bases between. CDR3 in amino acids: CAISERTDEQYF. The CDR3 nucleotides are TGTGCCATCAGTGAGAGGACAGACGAGCAGTACTTC.

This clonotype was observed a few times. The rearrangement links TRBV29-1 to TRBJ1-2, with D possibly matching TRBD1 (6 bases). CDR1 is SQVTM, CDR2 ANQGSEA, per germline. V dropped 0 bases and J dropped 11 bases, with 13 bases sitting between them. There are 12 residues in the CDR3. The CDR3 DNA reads TGCAGCGTTGAAGATCCGGGACACTTATACACCTTC. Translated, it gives CSVEDPGHLYTF. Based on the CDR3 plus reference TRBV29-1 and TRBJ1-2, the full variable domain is SAVISQKPSRDICQRGTSLTIQCQVDSQVTMMFWYRQQPGQSLTLIATANQGSEATYESGFVIDKFPISRPNLTFSTLTVSNMSPEDSSIYLCSVEDPGHLYTFGSGTRLTVV.

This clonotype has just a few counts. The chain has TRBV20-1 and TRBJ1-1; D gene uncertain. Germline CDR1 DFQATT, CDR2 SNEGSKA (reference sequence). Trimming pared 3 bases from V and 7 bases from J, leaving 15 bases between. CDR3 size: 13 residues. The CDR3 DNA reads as TGCAGTGCTAGGGCAACCGGGAGAGATGAAGCTTTCTTT. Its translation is CSARATGRDEAFF.

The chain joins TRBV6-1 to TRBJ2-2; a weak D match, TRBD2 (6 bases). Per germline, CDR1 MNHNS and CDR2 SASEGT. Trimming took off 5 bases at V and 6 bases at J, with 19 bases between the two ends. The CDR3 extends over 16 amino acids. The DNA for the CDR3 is TGTGCCAGCAGTCAAAGGACTACCACTTACCCCGGGGAGCTGTTTTTT. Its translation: CASSQRTTTYPGELFF.

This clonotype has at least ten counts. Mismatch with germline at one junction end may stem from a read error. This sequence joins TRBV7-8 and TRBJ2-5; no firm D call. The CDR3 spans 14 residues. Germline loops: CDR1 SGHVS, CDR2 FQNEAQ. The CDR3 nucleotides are TGTGCCAGCACCTTAAGAGCGTTCCAAGAGACCCAGTACTTC. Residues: CASTLRAFQETQYF.

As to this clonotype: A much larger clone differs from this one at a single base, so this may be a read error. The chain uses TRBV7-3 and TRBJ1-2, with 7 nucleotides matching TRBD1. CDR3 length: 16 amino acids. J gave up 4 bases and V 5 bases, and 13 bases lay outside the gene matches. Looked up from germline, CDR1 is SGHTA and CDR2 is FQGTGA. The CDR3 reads CASSLRGTAWGYGYTF. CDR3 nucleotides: TGTGCCAGCAGCCTACGGGGGACAGCCTGGGGCTATGGCTACACCTTC.

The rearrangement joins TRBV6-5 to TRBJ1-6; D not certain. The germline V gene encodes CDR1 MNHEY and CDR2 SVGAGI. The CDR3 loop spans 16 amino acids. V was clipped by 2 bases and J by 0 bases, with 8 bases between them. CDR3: CASSYTADSYNSPLHF. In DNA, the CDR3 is TGTGCCAGCAGTTACACAGCAGACTCCTATAATTCACCCCTCCACTTT.

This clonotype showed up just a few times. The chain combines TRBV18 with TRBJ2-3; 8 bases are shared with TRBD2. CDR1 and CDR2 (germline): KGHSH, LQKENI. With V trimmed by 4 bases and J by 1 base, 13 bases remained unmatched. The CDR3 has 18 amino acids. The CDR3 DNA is TGTGCCAGCTCACAAAGTCAACCGGGACTAGACGGCACAGATACGCAGTATTTT. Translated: CASSQSQPGLDGTDTQYF.

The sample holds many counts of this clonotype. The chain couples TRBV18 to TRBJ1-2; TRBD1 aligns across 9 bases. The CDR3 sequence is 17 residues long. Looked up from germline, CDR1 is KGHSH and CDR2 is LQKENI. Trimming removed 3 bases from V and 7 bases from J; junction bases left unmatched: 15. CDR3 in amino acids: CASSPPGDREGGRGYTF. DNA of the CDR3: TGTGCCAGCTCACCTCCCGGGGACAGGGAAGGAGGTCGTGGCTACACCTTC.

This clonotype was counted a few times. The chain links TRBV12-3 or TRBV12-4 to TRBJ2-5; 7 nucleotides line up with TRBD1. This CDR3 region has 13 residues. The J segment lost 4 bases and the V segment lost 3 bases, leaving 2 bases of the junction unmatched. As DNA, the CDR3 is TGTGCCAGCAGTTTGACAGGGAGAGAGACCCAGTACTTC. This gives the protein CASSLTGRETQYF.

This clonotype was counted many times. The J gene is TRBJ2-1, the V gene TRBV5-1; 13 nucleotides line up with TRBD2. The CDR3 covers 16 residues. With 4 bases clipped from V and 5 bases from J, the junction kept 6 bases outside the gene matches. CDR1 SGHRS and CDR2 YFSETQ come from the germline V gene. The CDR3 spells CASSGTGTSGDNEQFF. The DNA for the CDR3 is TGCGCCAGCAGCGGGACCGGGACTAGCGGGGACAATGAGCAGTTCTTC. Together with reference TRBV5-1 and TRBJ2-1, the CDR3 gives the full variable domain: KAGVTQTPRYLIKTRGQQVTLSCSPISGHRSVSWYQQTPGQGLQFLFEYFSETQRNKGNFPGRFSGRQFSNSRSEMNVSTLELGDSALYLCASSGTGTSGDNEQFFGPGTRLTVL.

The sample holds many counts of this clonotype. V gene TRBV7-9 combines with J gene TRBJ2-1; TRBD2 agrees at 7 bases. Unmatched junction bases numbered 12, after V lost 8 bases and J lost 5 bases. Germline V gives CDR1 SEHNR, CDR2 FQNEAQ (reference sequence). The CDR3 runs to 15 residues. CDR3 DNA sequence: TGTGCCAGCCATGAGGCGGGAGCGGGGAACAATGAGCAGTTCTTC. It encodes CASHEAGAGNNEQFF.

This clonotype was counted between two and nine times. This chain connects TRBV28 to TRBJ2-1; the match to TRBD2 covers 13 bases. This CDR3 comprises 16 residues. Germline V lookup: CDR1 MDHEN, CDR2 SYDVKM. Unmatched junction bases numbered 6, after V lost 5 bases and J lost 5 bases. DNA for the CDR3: TGTGCCAGCAGTGTTAGGGGACTAGCGGGGCACAATGAGCAGTTCTTC. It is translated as CASSVRGLAGHNEQFF.

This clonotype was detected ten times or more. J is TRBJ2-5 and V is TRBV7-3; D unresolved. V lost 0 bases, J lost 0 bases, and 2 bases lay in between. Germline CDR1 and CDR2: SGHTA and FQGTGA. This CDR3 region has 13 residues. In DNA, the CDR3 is TGTGCCAGCAGCTTAACGTACCAAGAGACCCAGTACTTC. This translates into CASSLTYQETQYF.